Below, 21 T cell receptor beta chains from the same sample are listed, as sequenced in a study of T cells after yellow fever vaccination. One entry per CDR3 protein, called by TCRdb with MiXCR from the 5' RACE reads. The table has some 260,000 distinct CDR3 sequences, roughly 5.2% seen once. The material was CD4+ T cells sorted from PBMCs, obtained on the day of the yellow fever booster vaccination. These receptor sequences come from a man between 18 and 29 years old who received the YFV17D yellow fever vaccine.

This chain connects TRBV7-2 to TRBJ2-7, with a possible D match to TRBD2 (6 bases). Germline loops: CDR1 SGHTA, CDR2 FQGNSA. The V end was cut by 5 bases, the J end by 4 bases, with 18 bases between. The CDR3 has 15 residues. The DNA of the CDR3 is TGTGCCAGCAGCCGTGCGCGGGACTTTATGTACGAGCAGTACTTC. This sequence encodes CASSRARDFMYEQYF.

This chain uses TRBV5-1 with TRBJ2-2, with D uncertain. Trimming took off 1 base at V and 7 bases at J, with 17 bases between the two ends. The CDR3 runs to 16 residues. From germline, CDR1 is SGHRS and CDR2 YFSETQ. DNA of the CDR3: TGCGCCAGCAGCTTGAACATACATCGAGAGGTCGGGGAGCTGTTTTTT. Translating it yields CASSLNIHREVGELFF. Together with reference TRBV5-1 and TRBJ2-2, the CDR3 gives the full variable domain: KAGVTQTPRYLIKTRGQQVTLSCSPISGHRSVSWYQQTPGQGLQFLFEYFSETQRNKGNFPGRFSGRQFSNSRSEMNVSTLELGDSALYLCASSLNIHREVGELFFGEGSRLTVL.

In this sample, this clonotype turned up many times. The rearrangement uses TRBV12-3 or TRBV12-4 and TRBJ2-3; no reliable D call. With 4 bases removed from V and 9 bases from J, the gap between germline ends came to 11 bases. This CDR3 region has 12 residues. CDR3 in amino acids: CASSSTRGTQYF. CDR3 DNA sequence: TGTGCCAGCAGTTCCACCAGAGGCACGCAGTATTTT.

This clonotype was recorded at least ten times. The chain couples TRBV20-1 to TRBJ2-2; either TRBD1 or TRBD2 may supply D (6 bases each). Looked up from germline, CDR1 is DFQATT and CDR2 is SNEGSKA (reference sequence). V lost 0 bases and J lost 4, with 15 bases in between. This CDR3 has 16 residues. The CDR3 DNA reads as TGCAGTGCTAGAGATAATCCGGGGGCGGGCACCGGGGAGCTGTTTTTT. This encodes CSARDNPGAGTGELFF.

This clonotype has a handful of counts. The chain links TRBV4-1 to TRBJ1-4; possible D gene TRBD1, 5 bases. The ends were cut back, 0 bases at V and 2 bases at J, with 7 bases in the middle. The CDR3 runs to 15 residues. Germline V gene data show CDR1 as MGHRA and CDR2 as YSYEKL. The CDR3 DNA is TGCGCCAGCAGCCAAGAGGGGGTGACTAATGAAAAACTGTTTTTT. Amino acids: CASSQEGVTNEKLFF.

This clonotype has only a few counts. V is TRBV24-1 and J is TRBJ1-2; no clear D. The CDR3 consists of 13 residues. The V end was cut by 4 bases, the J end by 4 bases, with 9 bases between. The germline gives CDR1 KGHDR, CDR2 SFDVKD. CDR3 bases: TGTGCCACCAGTGAAGGAGACATCTATGGCTACACCTTC. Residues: CATSEGDIYGYTF.

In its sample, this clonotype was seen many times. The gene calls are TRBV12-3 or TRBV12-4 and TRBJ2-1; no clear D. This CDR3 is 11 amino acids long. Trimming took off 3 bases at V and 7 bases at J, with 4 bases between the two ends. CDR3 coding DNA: TGTGCCAGCAGTTTTGGGAATGAGCAGTTCTTC. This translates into CASSFGNEQFF.

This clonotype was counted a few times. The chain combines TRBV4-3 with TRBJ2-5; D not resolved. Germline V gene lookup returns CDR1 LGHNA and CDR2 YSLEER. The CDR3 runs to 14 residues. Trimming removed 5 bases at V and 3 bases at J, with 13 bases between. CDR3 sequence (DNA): TGCGCCAGCAGCGTAAATCCGGGCGAAGAGACCCAGTACTTC. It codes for CASSVNPGEETQYF.

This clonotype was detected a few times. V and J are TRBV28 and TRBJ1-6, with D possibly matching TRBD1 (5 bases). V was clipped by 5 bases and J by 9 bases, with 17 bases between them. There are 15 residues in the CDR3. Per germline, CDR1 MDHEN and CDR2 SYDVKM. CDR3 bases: TGTGCCAGCAGTCCGTGGACATTCGACAGTTCACCCCTCCACTTT. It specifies CASSPWTFDSSPLHF.

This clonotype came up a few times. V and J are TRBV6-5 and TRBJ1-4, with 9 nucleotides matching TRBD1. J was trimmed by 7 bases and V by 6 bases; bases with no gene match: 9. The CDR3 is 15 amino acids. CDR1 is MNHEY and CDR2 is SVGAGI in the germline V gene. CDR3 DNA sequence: TGTGCCAGCAGAAAACAGGGGGCGGGGAGTGAAAAACTGTTTTTT. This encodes CASRKQGAGSEKLFF.

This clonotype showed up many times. The CDR3 DNA reads TGTGCCAGCAGTTTGTACAGGGAGGACGGGGAGCTGTTTTTT. This translates into CASSLYREDGELFF. The chain combines TRBV12-3 or TRBV12-4 with TRBJ2-2; D tentatively fits TRBD1 or TRBD2 (6 bases each). V was pared by 3 bases and J by 7 bases, with 12 bases between. This CDR3 has 14 amino acids.

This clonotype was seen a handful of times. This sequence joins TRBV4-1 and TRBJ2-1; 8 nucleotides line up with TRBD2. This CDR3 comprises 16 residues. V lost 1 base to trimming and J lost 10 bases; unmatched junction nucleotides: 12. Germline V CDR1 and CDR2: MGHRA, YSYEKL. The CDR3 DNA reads TGCGCCAGCAGCCAAGTGGGGGCGGGGGGCGCAGAAGAGCAGTTCTTC. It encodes CASSQVGAGGAEEQFF.

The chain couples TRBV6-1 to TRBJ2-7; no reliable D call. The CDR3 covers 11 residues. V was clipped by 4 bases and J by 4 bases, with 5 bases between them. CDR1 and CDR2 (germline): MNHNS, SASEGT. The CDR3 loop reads CASSARYEQYF. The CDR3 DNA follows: TGTGCCAGCAGTGCCCGATACGAGCAGTACTTC.

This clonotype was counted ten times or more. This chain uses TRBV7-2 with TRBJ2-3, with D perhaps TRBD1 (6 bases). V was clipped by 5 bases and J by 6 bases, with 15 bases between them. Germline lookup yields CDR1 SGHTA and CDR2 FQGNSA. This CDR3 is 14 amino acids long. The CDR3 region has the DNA TGTGCCAGCAGCCAGGACAGTCCCGCGGATACGCAGTATTTT. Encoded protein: CASSQDSPADTQYF.

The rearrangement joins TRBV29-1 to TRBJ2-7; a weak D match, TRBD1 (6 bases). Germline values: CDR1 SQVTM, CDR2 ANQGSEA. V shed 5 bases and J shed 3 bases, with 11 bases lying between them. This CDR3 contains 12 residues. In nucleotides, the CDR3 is TGCAGCGTTCCAGGGGTAGACTACGAGCAGTACTTC. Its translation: CSVPGVDYEQYF.

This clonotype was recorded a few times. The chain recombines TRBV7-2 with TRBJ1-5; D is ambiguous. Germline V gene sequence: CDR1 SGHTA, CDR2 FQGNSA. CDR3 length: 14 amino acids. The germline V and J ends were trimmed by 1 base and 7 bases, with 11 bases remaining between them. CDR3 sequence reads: CASSLDVGWQPQHF. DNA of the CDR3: TGTGCCAGCAGCTTAGACGTAGGATGGCAGCCCCAGCATTTT.

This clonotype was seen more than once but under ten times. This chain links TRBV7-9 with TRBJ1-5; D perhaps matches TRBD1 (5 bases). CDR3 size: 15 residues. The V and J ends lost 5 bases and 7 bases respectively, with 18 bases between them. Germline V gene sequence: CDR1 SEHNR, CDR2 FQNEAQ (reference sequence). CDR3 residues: CASSPSVGRRQPQHF. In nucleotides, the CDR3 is TGTGCCAGCAGCCCTTCTGTGGGGCGGAGGCAGCCCCAGCATTTT.

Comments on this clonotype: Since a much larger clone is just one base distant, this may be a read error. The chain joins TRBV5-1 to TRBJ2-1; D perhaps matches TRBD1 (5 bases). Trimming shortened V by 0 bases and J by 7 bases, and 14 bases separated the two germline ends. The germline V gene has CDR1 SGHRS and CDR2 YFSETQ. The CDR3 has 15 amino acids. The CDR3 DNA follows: TGCGCCAGCAGCTTGGGGGCAGGGTCCGGGAATGAGCAGTTCTTC. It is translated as CASSLGAGSGNEQFF.

The CDR3 reads CASSLGSGGAFF. The CDR3 nucleotides are TGCGCCAGCAGCTTGGGATCAGGAGGGGCTTTCTTT. The chain has TRBV5-1 and TRBJ1-1; unclear D gene. The germline gives CDR1 SGHRS, CDR2 YFSETQ. The length of the CDR3 is 12 residues. The germline V and J ends were trimmed by 0 bases and 11 bases, with 11 bases remaining between them.

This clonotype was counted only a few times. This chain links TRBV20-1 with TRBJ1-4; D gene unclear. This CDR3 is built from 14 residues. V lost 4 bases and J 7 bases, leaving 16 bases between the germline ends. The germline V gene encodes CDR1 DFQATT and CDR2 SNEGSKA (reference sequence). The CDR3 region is CSATLHAGGEKLFF. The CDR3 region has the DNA TGCAGTGCTACACTACATGCCGGTGGTGAAAAACTGTTTTTT.

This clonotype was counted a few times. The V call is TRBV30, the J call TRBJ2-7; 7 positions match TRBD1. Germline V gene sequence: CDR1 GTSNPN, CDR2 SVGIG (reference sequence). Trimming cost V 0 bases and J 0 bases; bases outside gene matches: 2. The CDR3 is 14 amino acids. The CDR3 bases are TGTGCCTGGAGTGTCTCAGGGGGCTCCTACGAGCAGTACTTC. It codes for CAWSVSGGSYEQYF.